The present T cell receptor (beta chain) was sequenced within a study of PD-L1 blockade in urothelial cancer. As for the study in general: Median T cell yield from blood was roughly 150,000. Study-wide results and caveats: Stronger expansion of tumor-associated clones in blood at 3 weeks distinguished durable-benefit patients. Pretreatment TCR clonality in blood, when below the median, was predictive of better survival.

Added to each PCR by spiking were synthetic TCR analog templates. Using immunoSEQ multiplex PCR, the repertoire was profiled, and TCRdb retains in-frame clones only, with some absent. The repertoire holds 55,000 to 70,000 clones, with 86% as singletons. The germline gives CDR1 SGHAT, CDR2 FQNNGV. The CDR3 is 15 amino acids. Unmatched junction bases numbered 3, after V lost 4 bases and J lost 0 bases. Worth noting for this clone: Its target is unknown.

This TCR derives from a man aged 45-65 years with urothelial cancer. Source: PBMCs, taken around atezolizumab (anti-PD-L1) treatment. V usage is TRBV11-2 and J usage is TRBJ1-3, with 7 bases fitting TRBD1. Here the CDR3 reads CASSWGQSSGNTIYF. The DNA for the CDR3 is TGTGCCAGCAGCTGGGGACAGAGCTCTGGAAACACCATATATTTT.